Below, 6 T cell receptor beta chains from the same sample are listed, as sequenced in a study of blood T cells in healthy people across ages. For the second PCR, which ran for roughly 7 to 11 cycles, a sample-barcoded 5' primer and a J-beta primer mix were used. TCRdb independently ran MiXCR on the 5' RACE reads; one entry per CDR3 protein. This table holds around 1,500,000 distinct CDR3 sequences, about 43% found once. Material: blood. These receptors came from a woman aged 18-29 years in good health.

This clonotype showed up just a few times. CDR3 nucleotides: TGTGCCAGCAGTCCCCGTGTCGGCTCCTATAATTCACCCCTCCACTTT. Protein product: CASSPRVGSYNSPLHF. The V and J genes are TRBV28 and TRBJ1-6; the D is unclear. The germline V and J ends were trimmed by 5 bases and 0 bases, with 11 bases remaining between them. Germline V gene lookup returns CDR1 MDHEN and CDR2 SYDVKM. This CDR3 is built from 16 residues.

There are a few counts of this clonotype. The rearrangement uses TRBV12-3 or TRBV12-4 and TRBJ2-5; either TRBD1 or TRBD2 may supply D (5 bases each). V was clipped by 6 bases and J by 5 bases, with 16 bases between them. The CDR3 runs to 14 residues. CDR3 sequence (DNA): TGTGCCAGCAGGAGGGGCGGTTTGTGGGAGACCCAGTACTTC. Amino acids: CASRRGGLWETQYF.

As DNA, the CDR3 is TGTGCCAGCAGTTTAGGGATAACGGGGGGTGATGGCTACACCTTC. Protein product: CASSLGITGGDGYTF. The J gene is TRBJ1-2, the V gene TRBV27; a weak D match, TRBD1 (5 bases). The CDR3 is 15 residues long. V was shortened by 2 bases and J by 6 bases, with 16 bases between the two germline ends. Germline V lookup: CDR1 MNHEY, CDR2 SMNVEV (reference sequence).

V gene TRBV25-1 combines with J gene TRBJ2-5, with D tentatively TRBD2 (7 bases). CDR1 and CDR2 (germline): MGHDK, SYGVNS. Trimming took 0 bases from V and 1 from J, leaving 15 bases between them. The CDR3 is made up of 17 amino acids. CDR3 sequence: CASSEYFLAGAQETQYF. CDR3 in DNA: TGTGCCAGCAGTGAATATTTTCTGGCGGGGGCCCAAGAGACCCAGTACTTC.

The chain combines TRBV20-1 with TRBJ2-7, with 9 bases that match TRBD2. The CDR3 totals 15 residues. Trimming cost V 3 bases and J 3 bases; bases outside gene matches: 9. From germline, CDR1 is DFQATT and CDR2 SNEGSKA (reference sequence). In DNA form, the CDR3 reads TGCAGTGCTAGGGTGGGAAGCGGGAGGATCTACGAGCAGTACTTC. Translation: CSARVGSGRIYEQYF.

The CDR3 DNA reads TGCGCCAGCAGTCCAAGCAGTGGCACTGAAGCTTTCTTT. This encodes CASSPSSGTEAFF. The J gene is TRBJ1-1, the V gene TRBV4-1, with D unresolved. V was shortened by 6 bases and J by 4 bases, with 12 bases between the two germline ends. The CDR3 totals 13 residues. Germline V gene sequence: CDR1 MGHRA, CDR2 YSYEKL.